The clone carrying this T cell receptor (beta chain) showed up just a few times. The data were obtained in a study of T cells after yellow fever vaccination. Germline lookup yields CDR1 SGHVS and CDR2 FNYEAQ. J was trimmed by 6 bases and V by 5 bases; bases with no gene match: 10. This CDR3 region has 15 residues. TCRdb reanalysed the 5' RACE reads using MiXCR and keeps one entry per CDR3 protein. The table lists 500,000 to 650,000 distinct CDR3 sequences, roughly a sixth of them singletons. The chain employs TRBV7-6 and TRBJ2-3, with 8 bases fitting TRBD2. The TCR was taken from a man younger than 30 who received the YFV17D yellow fever vaccine. Source: PBMCs, taken about 5 days after the first yellow fever vaccination. The CDR3 DNA is TGTGCCAGCAGCCCGGGGGGGGGCCACACGGATACGCAGTATTTT. Its protein product is CASSPGGGHTDTQYF. Complete variable domain (other parts from reference TRBV7-6 and TRBJ2-3): GAGVSQSPRYKVTKRGQDVALRCDPISGHVSLYWYRQALGQGPEFLTYFNYEAQQDKSGLPNDRFSAERPEGSISTLTIQRTEQRDSAMYRCASSPGGGHTDTQYFGPGTRLTVL.